The 27 T cell receptor beta chains below come from one sample, sequenced in a study of shared clonotypes between healthy human individuals. TCRdb's table, derived via immunoSEQ multiplex PCR, lists solely in-frame clones and lacks some. This table has some 2 million clones, 95% appearing once. Material: naive CD4+ T cells sorted from blood. Subset specified: CD45RA+ positively selected. These receptors were obtained from a young man in good health.

The V call is TRBV9, the J call TRBJ2-7; 8 nucleotides align to TRBD1. The CDR3 length is 14 residues. CDR1 is SGDLS, CDR2 YYNGEE, per germline. V lost 4 bases, J lost 0 bases, and 3 bases stayed unmatched. CDR3 residues: CASSRTGTSYEQYF. The CDR3, as DNA: TGTGCCAGCAGCCGGACAGGGACCTCCTACGAGCAGTACTTC.

The chain employs TRBV30 and TRBJ2-7, with 8 bases fitting TRBD1. J gave up 2 bases and V 3 bases, and 6 bases lay outside the gene matches. CDR3 size: 14 residues. The germline V gene encodes CDR1 GTSNPN and CDR2 SVGIG (reference sequence). The CDR3 loop reads CAWRAGTGTYEQYF. CDR3 nucleotide sequence: TGTGCCTGGAGGGCCGGGACAGGAACCTACGAGCAGTACTTC.

The chain employs TRBV9 and TRBJ1-1; the D gene is possibly TRBD1 (5 bases). Germline V gene data show CDR1 as SGDLS and CDR2 as YYNGEE. The V end was cut by 8 bases, the J end by 3 bases, with 20 bases between. The CDR3 has 15 residues. CDR3 sequence (DNA): TGTGCCAGTCGCCTAATGAGGGCGGGGGACACTGAAGCTTTCTTT. Translation: CASRLMRAGDTEAFF. The full variable domain, its missing parts supplied by reference TRBV9 and TRBJ1-1, is DSGVTQTPKHLITATGQRVTLRCSPRSGDLSVYWYQQSLDQGLQFLIQYYNGEERAKGNILERFSAQQFPDLHSELNLSSLELGDSALYFCASRLMRAGDTEAFFGQGTRLTVV.

The chain joins TRBV4-1 to TRBJ1-5; maybe TRBD1 (6 bases). Germline V gene lookup returns CDR1 MGHRA and CDR2 YSYEKL. CDR3 length: 15 residues. The V and J ends lost 0 bases and 3 bases respectively, with 9 bases between them. The CDR3 loop reads CASSQEGALNQPQHF. The CDR3 nucleotides read TGCGCCAGCAGCCAAGAGGGGGCCCTCAATCAGCCCCAGCATTTT.

This sequence joins TRBV5-4 and TRBJ2-4, with a weak D call TRBD2 (5 bases). Germline values: CDR1 SGHNT, CDR2 YYREEE (reference sequence). The CDR3 has 16 amino acids. The V end was cut by 4 bases, the J end by 0 bases, with 14 bases between. In DNA form, the CDR3 reads TGTGCCAGCAGCCCTCCGGGCGGGCTAGCCAAAAACATTCAGTACTTC. This sequence encodes CASSPPGGLAKNIQYF.

This clone has just one count. The chain couples TRBV5-1 to TRBJ2-7; TRBD1 matches at 9 bases. Germline V lookup: CDR1 SGHRS, CDR2 YFSETQ. V shed 2 bases, J shed 0 bases, and the junction held 12 bases outside the gene matches. This CDR3 has 18 residues. In DNA form, the CDR3 reads TGCGCCAGCAGCTTCTCGACAGGGGGTGCCTCTAACTCCTACGAGCAGTACTTC. Translation: CASSFSTGGASNSYEQYF. The full variable domain, rest sourced from reference TRBV5-1 and TRBJ2-7, is KAGVTQTPRYLIKTRGQQVTLSCSPISGHRSVSWYQQTPGQGLQFLFEYFSETQRNKGNFPGRFSGRQFSNSRSEMNVSTLELGDSALYLCASSFSTGGASNSYEQYFGPGTRLTVT.

The V call is TRBV5-6, the J call TRBJ1-3; D unresolved. CDR3 length equals 14 residues. CDR1 and CDR2 (germline): SGHDT, YYEEEE. V lost 5 bases to trimming and J lost 0 bases, with 9 bases between them. The CDR3 protein is CASRAQISGNTIYF. The CDR3 region has the DNA TGTGCCAGCAGAGCACAGATCTCTGGAAACACCATATATTTT.

The chain carries TRBV6-5 and TRBJ2-7, with 8 bases fitting TRBD1. The V gene's germline CDR1 is MNHEY and CDR2 SVGAGI. Trimming cost V 8 bases and J 2 bases; bases outside gene matches: 11. The CDR3 is made up of 15 amino acids. In nucleotides, the CDR3 is TGTGCCAGCGCCCCCGGGACAGGCCCTCCCTACGAGCAGTACTTC. It encodes CASAPGTGPPYEQYF.

The chain links TRBV6-6 to TRBJ1-6; 7 bases are a match to TRBD1. The V segment lost 2 bases and the J segment 9 bases; nucleotides outside the gene matches: 7. The CDR3 runs 15 residues. In germline, CDR1 is MNHNY, CDR2 SVGAGI (reference sequence). CDR3 coding DNA: TGTGCCAGCAGTTACGACCTGAACAGGGGTTCACCCCTCCACTTT. Protein product: CASSYDLNRGSPLHF.

The chain links TRBV6-1 to TRBJ1-5, with D unclear. CDR1 is MNHNS and CDR2 is SASEGT in the germline V gene. CDR3 length: 13 residues. The germline V and J ends were trimmed by 6 bases and 5 bases, with 11 bases remaining between them. The CDR3 DNA follows: TGTGCCAGCAGGGGAGAGCTACATCAGCCCCAGCATTTT. It translates to CASRGELHQPQHF.

This chain joins TRBV27 and TRBJ1-5; D gene uncertain. Germline CDR1 and CDR2: MNHEY and SMNVEV (reference sequence). The CDR3 extends over 15 amino acids. The V gene lost 3 bases and the J gene lost 4 bases, with 13 bases spanning the gap. DNA of the CDR3: TGTGCCAGCAGTTTGGTACCCGGGAGTAATCAGCCCCAGCATTTT. It yields the protein CASSLVPGSNQPQHF.

The chain combines TRBV10-3 with TRBJ2-2; D call uncertain. The V and J ends lost 6 bases and 3 bases respectively, with 8 bases between them. The CDR3 loop spans 13 amino acids. Germline V gene sequence: CDR1 ENHRY, CDR2 SYGVKD. The CDR3 reads CAISLMDTGELFF. DNA for the CDR3: TGTGCCATCAGCCTCATGGACACCGGGGAGCTGTTTTTT.

The chain employs TRBV18 and TRBJ2-5, with D possibly TRBD2 on 5 matching bases. Germline V CDR1 and CDR2: KGHSH, LQKENI. V lost 4 bases and J 5 bases, leaving 20 bases between the germline ends. The CDR3 has 16 amino acids. CDR3 residues: CASSLLPQTIRETQYF. For the CDR3, the DNA is TGTGCCAGCTCACTCCTTCCACAGACTATCCGGGAGACCCAGTACTTC.

This chain connects TRBV6-4 to TRBJ1-5; the match to TRBD1 covers 10 bases. The CDR3 is 14 amino acids. V lost 4 bases to trimming and J lost 4 bases; unmatched junction nucleotides: 1. Germline V CDR1 and CDR2: MRHNA, SNTAGT. CDR3 sequence reads: CASSGQGANQPQHF. The CDR3, as DNA: TGTGCCAGCAGTGGACAGGGGGCTAATCAGCCCCAGCATTTT.

V is TRBV5-4 and J is TRBJ1-1; 10 nucleotides agree with TRBD1. The CDR3 extends over 14 amino acids. Germline V gives CDR1 SGHNT, CDR2 YYREEE (reference sequence). The junction had 0 bases not matched to a gene; V was cut back by 3 bases and J by 1 base. The CDR3 nucleotides read TGTGCCAGCAGCTGGACAGGGGGGAACACTGAAGCTTTCTTT. This gives the protein CASSWTGGNTEAFF.

With regard to this clone: Within the sample, other DNA sequences also encode this same CDR3. The chain has TRBV27 and TRBJ1-4; TRBD1 aligns across 10 bases. The V gene end was trimmed by 6 bases and the J gene end by 8 bases; junction bases not matched to a gene: 6. There are 14 residues in the CDR3. Germline CDR1 is MNHEY and CDR2 is SMNVEV (reference sequence). The CDR3 reads CASSRTGGGEKLFF. CDR3 nucleotides: TGTGCCAGCAGCAGGACAGGGGGAGGAGAAAAACTGTTTTTT.

This chain uses TRBV6-1 with TRBJ2-3; no firm D call. CDR1 MNHNS and CDR2 SASEGT come from the germline V gene. The germline V and J ends were trimmed by 3 bases and 5 bases, with 12 bases remaining between them. The CDR3 length is 14 residues. The CDR3 loop reads CASSESIDKDTQYF. The CDR3 nucleotides are TGTGCCAGCAGTGAGTCCATTGATAAAGATACGCAGTATTTT.

The V call is TRBV4-3, the J call TRBJ2-3; D possibly uses TRBD1 or TRBD2 (5 bases each). The V end was cut by 3 bases, the J end by 4 bases, with 17 bases between. CDR1 LGHNA and CDR2 YSLEER come from the germline V gene. The CDR3 has 16 residues. The CDR3 sequence is CASSQSGLGGPDTQYF. CDR3 DNA: TGCGCCAGCAGCCAGTCGGGGCTTGGGGGTCCAGATACGCAGTATTTT.

The genes are TRBV7-2 and TRBJ1-2; tentative D call: TRBD1 (5 bases). CDR1 SGHTA and CDR2 FQGNSA come from the germline V gene. V lost 1 base, J lost 2 bases, and 11 bases lay in between. CDR3 length equals 15 residues. CDR3 protein: CASSLGGDGNYGYTF. The CDR3, as DNA: TGTGCCAGCAGCTTAGGTGGGGACGGAAACTATGGCTACACCTTC. Combining the CDR3 with reference TRBV7-2 and TRBJ1-2 gives the whole variable domain GAGVSQSPSNKVTEKGKDVELRCDPISGHTALYWYRQSLGQGLEFLIYFQGNSAPDKSGLPSDRFSAERTGGSVSTLTIQRTQQEDSAVYLCASSLGGDGNYGYTFGSGTRLTVV.

The chain couples TRBV5-1 to TRBJ2-2; D not certain. The V end was cut by 5 bases, the J end by 6 bases, with 11 bases between. The CDR3 spans 13 residues. Germline values: CDR1 SGHRS, CDR2 YFSETQ. The CDR3 spells CASSPQIAGELFF. The CDR3, as DNA: TGCGCCAGCAGTCCCCAAATTGCCGGGGAGCTGTTTTTT. The full variable domain, rest sourced from reference TRBV5-1 and TRBJ2-2, is KAGVTQTPRYLIKTRGQQVTLSCSPISGHRSVSWYQQTPGQGLQFLFEYFSETQRNKGNFPGRFSGRQFSNSRSEMNVSTLELGDSALYLCASSPQIAGELFFGEGSRLTVL.

The V gene is TRBV6-1, the J gene TRBJ1-1, with no clear D. Germline loops: CDR1 MNHNS, CDR2 SASEGT. Trimming pared 1 base from V and 2 bases from J, leaving 8 bases between. This CDR3 is built from 14 residues. CDR3 DNA: TGTGCCAGCAGTGAAGGGCCGGTTAACACTGAAGCTTTCTTT. This encodes CASSEGPVNTEAFF.

The chain recombines TRBV5-6 with TRBJ2-2, with 9 positions matching TRBD1. CDR1 SGHDT and CDR2 YYEEEE come from the germline V gene. The CDR3 is made up of 17 amino acids. V shed 3 bases, J shed 6 bases, and the junction held 12 bases outside the gene matches. CDR3 in DNA: TGTGCCAGCAGCTGGGGATTGACAGGGGGAAGCGCCGGGGAGCTGTTTTTT. Its protein is CASSWGLTGGSAGELFF.

Details on this clone: Within the sample, other DNA sequences also encode this same CDR3. The chain couples TRBV19 to TRBJ2-7; no clear D. CDR3 length: 11 residues. The germline V gene has CDR1 LNHDA and CDR2 SQIVND (reference sequence). Between the trimmed V and J ends, which lost 5 bases and 2 bases, there was a span of 4 bases. CDR3 protein: CASSGAYEQYF. Here the CDR3 DNA reads TGTGCCAGTAGTGGAGCCTACGAGCAGTACTTC.

This chain connects TRBV5-1 to TRBJ1-2, with 12 bases matching TRBD1. The trim removed 4 bases at V and 8 bases at J, leaving 9 bases unmatched. Germline V gene data show CDR1 as SGHRS and CDR2 as YFSETQ. The CDR3 totals 15 residues. CDR3 residues: CASSAGQGASFGYTF. CDR3 DNA: TGCGCCAGCAGCGCGGGACAGGGGGCTTCGTTCGGCTACACCTTC.

CDR3 nucleotides: TGTGCCAGCAGTTACGACCGACCCACGGGGTATGGCTACACCTTC. Its translation is CASSYDRPTGYGYTF. The chain has TRBV6-6 and TRBJ1-2; D gene ambiguous. The CDR3 runs to 15 residues. The V end was cut by 2 bases, the J end by 5 bases, with 15 bases between. Looked up from germline, CDR1 is MNHNY and CDR2 is SVGAGI (reference sequence).

The chain has TRBV9 and TRBJ2-2, with TRBD2 matching 8 bases. CDR3 size: 17 residues. Trimming removed 0 bases from V and 7 bases from J; junction bases left unmatched: 11. Germline assignment: CDR1 SGDLS and CDR2 YYNGEE. CDR3 protein: CASSVGNAGGKGGELFF. Here the CDR3 DNA reads TGTGCCAGCAGCGTAGGAAATGCGGGAGGAAAGGGCGGGGAGCTGTTTTTT. Filled out from reference TRBV9 and TRBJ2-2, the complete variable domain reads DSGVTQTPKHLITATGQRVTLRCSPRSGDLSVYWYQQSLDQGLQFLIQYYNGEERAKGNILERFSAQQFPDLHSELNLSSLELGDSALYFCASSVGNAGGKGGELFFGEGSRLTVL.

This clone was counted a few times. The junction departs from germline at one end; a sequencing error may be responsible. This sequence joins TRBV6-1 and TRBJ2-2; either TRBD1 or TRBD2 may supply D (6 bases each). The CDR3 is made up of 14 amino acids. CDR1 MNHNS and CDR2 SASEGT come from the germline V gene. CDR3 protein: CASSEGGPPGELFF. The CDR3 bases are TGTGCCAGCAGCGAAGGGGGGCCACCCGGGGAGCTGTTTTTT.